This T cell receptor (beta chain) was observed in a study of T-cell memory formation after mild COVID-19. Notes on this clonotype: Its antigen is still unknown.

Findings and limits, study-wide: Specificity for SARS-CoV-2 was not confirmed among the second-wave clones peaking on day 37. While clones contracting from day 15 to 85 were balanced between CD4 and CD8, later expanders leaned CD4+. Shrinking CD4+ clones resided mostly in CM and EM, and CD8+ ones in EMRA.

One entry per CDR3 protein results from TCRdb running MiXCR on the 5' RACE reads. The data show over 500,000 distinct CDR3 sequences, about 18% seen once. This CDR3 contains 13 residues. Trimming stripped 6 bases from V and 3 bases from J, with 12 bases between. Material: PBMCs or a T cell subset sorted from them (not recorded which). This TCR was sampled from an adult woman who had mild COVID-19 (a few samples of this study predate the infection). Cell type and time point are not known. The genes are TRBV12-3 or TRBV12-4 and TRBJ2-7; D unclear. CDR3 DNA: TGTGCCAGCAGCCCCCGACATCTCTACGAGCAGTACTTC. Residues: CASSPRHLYEQYF.